These 10 T cell receptor beta chains were all obtained from the same sample, sequenced in a study of T cell repertoires in ileal Crohn's disease. The protocol was immunoSEQ multiplex PCR, while the TCRdb copy is restricted to in-frame clones and leaves out a portion. The sample carries 14,000 or so clones, about 73% recorded once. Source material: ileal tissue. The receptors originated from an adult with Crohn's disease.

The rearrangement links TRBV6-6 to TRBJ1-2; 9 bases are shared with TRBD1. V lost 6 bases to trimming and J lost 2 bases; unmatched junction nucleotides: 4. The CDR3 has 14 residues. The germline gives CDR1 MNHNY, CDR2 SVGAGI (reference sequence). The CDR3 loop is CASSAQGANYGYTF. The CDR3 DNA follows: TGTGCCAGCAGCGCACAGGGGGCGAACTATGGCTACACCTTC.

This clone was seen a handful of times. The rearrangement joins TRBV6-1 to TRBJ1-1, with D hard to call. Trimming shortened V by 1 base and J by 5 bases, and 11 bases separated the two germline ends. The CDR3 totals 14 residues. Germline V gives CDR1 MNHNS, CDR2 SASEGT. The CDR3 is CASSEEFDLTEAFF. DNA of the CDR3: TGTGCCAGCAGTGAAGAGTTTGACTTAACTGAAGCTTTCTTT.

Only one count was recorded for this clone. The chain employs TRBV6-1 and TRBJ2-3; 13 nucleotides align to TRBD2. After removal of 3 bases from V and 4 bases from J, the junction contained 4 bases not matched to a gene. Germline assignment: CDR1 MNHNS and CDR2 SASEGT. This CDR3 has 16 amino acids. The CDR3 spells CASSDKLAGGPDTQYF. CDR3 sequence (DNA): TGTGCCAGCAGTGACAAACTAGCGGGGGGGCCAGATACGCAGTATTTT.

The rearrangement uses TRBV4-3 and TRBJ2-1; D may be TRBD2 (5 bases). Trimming left V 1 base short and J 0 bases short, with 10 bases between. This CDR3 spans 16 amino acids. Germline loops: CDR1 LGHNA, CDR2 YSLEER. This CDR3 reads CASSQGRLSSYNEQFF. The CDR3 region has the DNA TGCGCCAGCAGCCAAGGGAGGCTTAGCTCCTACAATGAGCAGTTCTTC.

The rearrangement joins TRBV6-5 to TRBJ1-6; 8 bases fit TRBD1. V shed 8 bases and J 9 bases; nucleotides not matched to a gene: 9. CDR3 length equals 14 residues. Germline V CDR1 and CDR2: MNHEY, SVGAGI. The CDR3 sequence: CASGATTGVSPLHF. CDR3 DNA sequence: TGTGCCAGCGGAGCGACGACAGGGGTTTCACCCCTCCACTTT.

The CDR3 reads CAKTGGVAGTEAFF. CDR3 DNA: TGTGCTAAGACGGGGGGGGTCGCTGGGACTGAAGCTTTCTTT. The chain joins TRBV7-2 to TRBJ1-1; D perhaps matches TRBD1 (5 bases). Germline V CDR1 and CDR2: SGHTA, FQGNSA. The CDR3 is made up of 14 amino acids.

This clone was recorded a few times. The chain employs TRBV27 and TRBJ1-6, with D uncertain. CDR3 length: 12 amino acids. Germline values: CDR1 MNHEY, CDR2 SMNVEV (reference sequence). V lost 2 bases to trimming and J lost 7 bases, with 3 bases between them. CDR3 amino acids: CASSLLNSPLHF. The CDR3 region has the DNA TGTGCCAGCAGTTTACTGAATTCACCCCTCCACTTT.

V is TRBV29-1 and J is TRBJ2-4; D is ambiguous. Germline CDR1 is SQVTM and CDR2 is ANQGSEA. The CDR3 sequence is 11 residues long. Trimming took off 7 bases at V and 5 bases at J, with 9 bases between the two ends. The CDR3 spells CSGSNQNIQYF. As DNA, the CDR3 is TGCAGCGGGAGTAACCAAAACATTCAGTACTTC.

The gene calls are TRBV6-5 and TRBJ2-1, with 9 bases lining up with TRBD1. The ends lost 5 bases at V and 4 bases at J; junction bases unmatched: 6. The CDR3 consists of 15 residues. The germline V gene encodes CDR1 MNHEY and CDR2 SVGAGI. CDR3 bases: TGTGCCAGCAGTGCCGGACAGGGGCCTTACAATGAGCAGTTCTTC. This encodes CASSAGQGPYNEQFF.

The chain couples TRBV6-6 to TRBJ2-7; 9 bases match TRBD1. CDR3 length: 14 amino acids. Germline trimming cut 2 bases from V and 5 bases from J; bases unmatched to any gene: 4. Germline CDR1 reads MNHNY; CDR2 reads SVGAGI (reference sequence). The CDR3 sequence is CASSYGTGYNEQYF. The CDR3, as DNA: TGTGCCAGCAGTTACGGGACAGGGTACAACGAGCAGTACTTC.